This T cell receptor beta chain emerged from a study of CD8 T cells in ankylosing spondylitis. Study-wide points: Matched ankylosing spondylitis synovial fluid reportedly showed significant enrichment of disease-linked clones. It appeared that ankylosing spondylitis blood was characterized by a TCR beta motif of fewer than 10 highly homologous variants.

Turning to this clonotype: The antigen is not known.

Scientists made TCR beta libraries using quantitative 5'-RACE with molecular barcodes. TCRdb passed the 5' RACE reads through MiXCR, listing each CDR3 protein once. There are fewer than 250,000 distinct CDR3 sequences in the sample; 32% occur only once, and around 4.5% lies in the top ten. Sequencing was carried out using blood, either unsorted or a sorted T cell fraction (not recorded which). The TCR sequence derives from a male donor with ankylosing spondylitis or in good health (not recorded which).

CDR3 sequence (DNA): TGCAGTGACCGGGGGGATGAGGGCGGTGAGCAGTTCTTC. Translation gives CSDRGDEGGEQFF. V and J are TRBV20-1 and TRBJ2-1; the match to TRBD2 covers 7 bases. Germline V gives CDR1 DFQATT, CDR2 SNEGSKA (reference sequence). The CDR3 runs 13 residues. V shed 7 bases, J shed 9 bases, and the junction held 12 bases outside the gene matches.